This T cell receptor (beta chain) was profiled in a study of cytomegalovirus exposure and HLA in healthy donors (dated by TCRdb to 2016 to 2017). Broadly, across the study: An earlier analysis of approximately 640 of the donors reported 250 to 350 Gb of sequence data and more than 90 million unique TCR beta sequences from about 200 million T cells. Roughly 300 gigabases of sequencing data and around 87 million unique TCR sequences were included in an early release covering about 700 HLA-typed donors. Of the roughly 390 genotyped donors, over 80% were placed in the genetic ancestry cluster associated with self-reported Caucasian donors. The aim of the study was to test whether cataloging public T cell receptors could identify signatures of past pathogen exposure. The study profiled the T cell repertoires of hundreds of subjects by immunosequencing and related them to cytomegalovirus serostatus. A separate validation cohort of approximately 130 different subjects was used in addition to the roughly 670-subject first cohort. High-throughput TCR immunosequencing, statistical association of individual TCRs with disease status, and machine learning were combined to predict cytomegalovirus infection status. In a later analysis, previously published TCR beta repertoires from about 640 donors were re-analyzed and high-resolution HLA genotyping was added so that TCR occurrence patterns could be studied. Rather than drawing on any new phenotypic data, the later analysis identified candidate immune exposures from TCR beta sequences and the way those sequences occurred across donors. In an earlier analysis of about 590 of the donors, high-throughput TCR beta sequencing was used to judge whether each TCR beta V gene segment behaved as functional or pseudogenic. Alongside the repertoire data, information on donor age, sex, ethnicity and CMV serostatus was compiled. A later genetic analysis took genome-wide SNP genotypes for about 55% of the roughly 670 donors and used that subset as a discovery cohort. Every repertoire in the discovery cohort had been generated on one and the same sequencing platform. Class I and class II HLA loci were covered by the typing at four-digit resolution. The number of donors typed differed by locus, with 629-630 for A, B, C, DRB1 and DQB1, roughly 520 for DQA1, over 600 for DPA1, and 400 to 490 for DPB1. A few DR-DQ haplotypes were treated as single units for association and clustering because of strong linkage in the cohort. Among roughly 370 genotyped donors of the cohort, an average of about 240,000 unique TCR beta nucleotide sequences were sequenced per donor, roughly 20% of them non-productive.

In total, roughly 670 healthy bone marrow donors made up the cohort. All cohort members were sampled while nominally healthy, although unrecorded immune exposures were likely present. The donor was CMV seronegative and was included in the group of approximately 350 seronegative cohort members. Every donor gave a peripheral blood sample, and the peripheral blood mononuclear cells from that sample were used for TCR beta sequencing. The Qiagen DNeasy Blood Extraction Kit was used to extract genomic DNA from the blood cell samples. Library preparation used the immunoSEQ multiplex PCR assay. For the multiplex PCR, a mixture combining 60 forward primers for TCR Vbeta segments and 13 reverse primers for TCR Jbeta segments was used. The CDR3 region of rearranged TCR beta genes was amplified from genomic DNA with a multiplex PCR assay. Amplified TCR beta libraries were sequenced as 87-base-pair reads on the Illumina HiSeq System. The authors' analysis ran thus. A later analysis tallied about 77 million unique TCR beta chains across the 666 repertoires, and around 9.9 million of those chains were shared by two or more donors. Raw reads were error-corrected and collapsed into unique sequences with a nearest-neighbor algorithm that merged closely related sequences to remove PCR and sequencing errors. Alignment of CDR3 sequences to IMGT reference sequences was used to assign V, D and J gene segments. For a sequence to be retained, a match of at least six nucleotides was required to both a V gene segment and a J gene segment. Rearrangements were called productive when the CDR3 lacked stop codons and stayed in frame with V and J; all others were non-productive. Following IMGT convention, CDR3 was defined as the stretch from the second conserved V-encoded cysteine up to the conserved J-encoded phenylalanine. The earlier analysis of some 600 of the donors excluded sequences that lacked an unambiguous match to a single V gene segment. An earlier analysis of fewer than 650 of the donors classified V segments as functional when productive rearrangements were above 56.7% and as segregating when the standard deviation between donors was above 5%. A statistical classification framework was developed to diagnose cytomegalovirus status using the catalog of TCR beta chain sequences. In a later analysis, V and J genes were assigned by comparing TCR nucleotide sequences against IMGT/GENE-DB human TR gene sequences. The TCRdist pipeline was used in a later analysis to assign CDR3 sequences and most-parsimonious VDJ recombination scenarios. A later analysis defined each TCR beta chain by its CDR3 amino acid sequence plus V-gene family, and excluded reads lacking a unique V-gene family. In a later analysis, nearly 600 highly shared, low-generation-probability nucleotide sequences were removed to address suspected cross-contamination and a sequencing artifact. A later analysis calculated a clonal expansion index for each public chain from normalized within-repertoire ranks of inferred template counts. Generation probabilities in a later analysis came from a VDJ recombination model fitted to out-of-frame rearrangements, and those results were checked against IGoR. In a later analysis, hypergeometric tests were used to score TCR-TCR, TCR-HLA and TCR-CMV co-occurrence, with a repertoire-size bias correction applied to TCR pairs. False discovery rates were estimated in a later analysis by permuting HLA or CMV assignments 20 times. In a later analysis, co-occurring TCRs were grouped with DBSCAN, and TCRdist sequence similarity was added when clustering was performed within HLA-allele-positive subsets. Repertoires with fewer than 30,000 or more than 120,000 public chains, plus five repertoires with anomalous nucleotide sharing, were excluded from co-occurrence clustering. TCRdb's version of the immuneACCESS table is confined to in-frame rearrangements and falls short of the full clone set. An unresolved V gene accounts for under half of the shortfall where checked; the remainder is of unknown origin. D and trimming come from the DNA, and the V and J calls and clone size come from that table. This sample lists about 130,000 clones; roughly 72% were detected once. The ten largest clones take up about 1.8% of the sample.

The paper's findings and limits, for the study overall: At a false discovery rate of 0.05, a later analysis linked around 15,000 TCR beta sequences to specific HLA alleles. Correlated functional status among segregating V segments might reflect linkage disequilibrium, but an unknown experimental factor could not be ruled out. A later genetic analysis reported fewer N-insertions in productive TCRs among donors in an Asian-associated ancestry cluster than the approximately 700-donor mean. Because HLA typing was missing for some donors at each locus, association tests included only the typed subset. In a later analysis, HLA-associated TCR beta chains showed more clonal expansion and lower generation probabilities than non-associated chains that were equally common. For the cohort, immune exposure information was limited to CMV serostatus. While some public TCRs were present in many individuals, most TCR sequences turned up only very rarely across donors. A cluster of highly shared sequence variants was judged likely to represent a technical artifact of the sequencing pipeline. The study listed over 150 TCR beta chains as associated with cytomegalovirus. V-gene and J-gene trimming of TCR beta chains was associated with a missense DCLRE1C variant in a later genetic analysis, and the association was replicated in an independent cohort. A further reported finding was that TCR beta sequences accurately predicted the HLA-A and HLA-B alleles for most subjects in the first cohort. The classifier was reported to diagnose cytomegalovirus status with high specificity and sensitivity in both the original and validation cohorts. Some IMGT-functional V segments, including TRBV6-2 and TRBV6-3, could not be distinguished by the 87-base-pair reads and were therefore excluded. Roughly 15 rarely observed V segments, including chromosome 9 orphons, were excluded from the earlier analysis of a few hundred of the donors because counts were too low. According to the authors, the approach could potentially be generalized to other disease states and immunological phenotypes. In an earlier analysis of 587 of the donors, most TCR beta V segments were observed in productive rearrangements about 90% or about 30% of the time, broadly matching IMGT annotations. This cohort had only TCR beta chains sequenced, and the lack of alpha or paired-chain data limited which features could be detected. When HLA alleles, especially DR and DQ, strongly co-occurred, attributing TCR associations to individual alleles was difficult. In vitro tests confirmed that a few of the cytomegalovirus-associated TCR beta chains recognize cytomegalovirus antigens. Most CMV-associated TCR beta chains appeared to be HLA-restricted in a later analysis, and the HLA associations seemed to be driven largely by CMV exposure. In a later analysis, several top co-occurrence clusters were reported to appear linked to parvovirus B19, influenza, CMV and Epstein-Barr virus. A later analysis found that TCR association rates varied across HLA loci, with DRB1 alleles showing the most associated TCRs and HLA-C alleles the fewest. The presence/absence analyses assumed that sequencing depth was roughly uniform across donors, and that assumption may not be true.

Taken from cysteine to valine, the CDR3 has 13 residues. The CDR3 DNA has 39 bases and is translated from base 1. Here V drops 5 bases and J drops 5 bases, and the junction holds 6 bases not matched to any gene. Per the germline V gene, SGHAT is the CDR1 and FQNNGV is the CDR2. As regards this clone: Its antigen remains unidentified. No much larger clone is present one base from it, and per-base qualities are unavailable.

The material sequenced was PBMCs. The clonotype originates from a woman aged 50 to 65 in good health and CMV-seronegative. The V and J segments used are TRBV11-2 and TRBJ2-7; TRBD2 aligns with 7 central bases. The DNA is as follows: TGTGCCAGCAGCGAAGGGAGGGCCAACGAGCAGTACGTC. Its amino acids are CASSEGRANEQYV.